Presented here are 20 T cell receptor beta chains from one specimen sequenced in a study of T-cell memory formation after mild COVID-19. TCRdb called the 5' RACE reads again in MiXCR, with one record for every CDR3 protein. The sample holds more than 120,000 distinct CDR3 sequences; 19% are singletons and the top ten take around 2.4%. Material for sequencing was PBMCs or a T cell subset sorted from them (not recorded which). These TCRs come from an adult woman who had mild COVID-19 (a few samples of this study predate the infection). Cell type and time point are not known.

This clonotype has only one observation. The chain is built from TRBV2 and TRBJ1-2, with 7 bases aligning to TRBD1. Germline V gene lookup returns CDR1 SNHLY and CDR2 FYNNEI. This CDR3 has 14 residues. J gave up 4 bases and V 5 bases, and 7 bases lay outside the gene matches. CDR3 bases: TGTGCCAGCAGTCCCCGACAGGGCGGCTATGGCTACACCTTC. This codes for CASSPRQGGYGYTF.

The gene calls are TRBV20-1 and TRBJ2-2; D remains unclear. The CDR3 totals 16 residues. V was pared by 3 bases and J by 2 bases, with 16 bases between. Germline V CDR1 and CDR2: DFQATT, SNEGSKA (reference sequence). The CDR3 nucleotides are TGCAGTGCTAGCCCCGACGGTGCCCTTAACACCGGGGAGCTGTTTTTT. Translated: CSASPDGALNTGELFF.

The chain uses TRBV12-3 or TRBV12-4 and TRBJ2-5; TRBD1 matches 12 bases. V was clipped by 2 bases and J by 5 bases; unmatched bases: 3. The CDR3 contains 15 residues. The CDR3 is CASSLQGQGAETQYF. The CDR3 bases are TGTGCCAGCAGTTTACAGGGACAGGGGGCTGAGACCCAGTACTTC.

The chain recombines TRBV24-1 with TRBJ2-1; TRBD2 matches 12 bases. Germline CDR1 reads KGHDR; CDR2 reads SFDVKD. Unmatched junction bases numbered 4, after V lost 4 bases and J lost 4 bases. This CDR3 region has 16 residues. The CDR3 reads CATSDSTSGSYNEQFF. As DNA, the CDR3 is TGTGCCACCAGTGACTCGACTAGCGGGAGTTACAATGAGCAGTTCTTC.

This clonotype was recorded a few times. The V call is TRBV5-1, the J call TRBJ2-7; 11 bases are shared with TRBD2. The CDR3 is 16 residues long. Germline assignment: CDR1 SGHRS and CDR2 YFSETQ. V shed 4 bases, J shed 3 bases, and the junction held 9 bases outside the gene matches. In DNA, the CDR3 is TGCGCCAGCAGCCGACAGACTAGCGGGGCGGACTACGAGCAGTACTTC. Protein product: CASSRQTSGADYEQYF.

As DNA, the CDR3 is TGTGCCAGCAGTGACGGTGGACGGAGGGGCTACACCTTC. Its translation: CASSDGGRRGYTF. The genes are TRBV25-1 and TRBJ1-2; D is uncertain. Germline V gene sequence: CDR1 MGHDK, CDR2 SYGVNS. The length of the CDR3 is 13 residues. V was shortened by 3 bases and J by 8 bases, with 13 bases between the two germline ends.

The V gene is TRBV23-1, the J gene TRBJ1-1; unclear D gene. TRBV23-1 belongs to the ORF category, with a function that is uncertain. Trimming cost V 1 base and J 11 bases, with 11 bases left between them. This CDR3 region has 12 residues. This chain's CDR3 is CASSQFGVGAFF. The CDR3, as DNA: TGCGCCAGCAGTCAATTCGGTGTCGGGGCTTTCTTT.

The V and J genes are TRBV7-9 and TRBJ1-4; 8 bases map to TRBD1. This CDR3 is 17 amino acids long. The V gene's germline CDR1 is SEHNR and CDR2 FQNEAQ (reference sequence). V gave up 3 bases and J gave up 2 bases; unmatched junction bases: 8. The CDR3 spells CASSLSGGLETNEKLFF. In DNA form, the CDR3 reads TGTGCCAGCAGCTTGTCAGGGGGCTTGGAGACTAATGAAAAACTGTTTTTT.

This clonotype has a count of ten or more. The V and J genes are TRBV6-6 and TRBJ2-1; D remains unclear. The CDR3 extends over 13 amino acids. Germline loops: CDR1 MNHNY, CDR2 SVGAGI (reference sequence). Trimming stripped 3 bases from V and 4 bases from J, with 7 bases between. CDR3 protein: CASSYTSYNEQFF. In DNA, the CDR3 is TGTGCCAGCAGTTATACATCTTACAATGAGCAGTTCTTC.

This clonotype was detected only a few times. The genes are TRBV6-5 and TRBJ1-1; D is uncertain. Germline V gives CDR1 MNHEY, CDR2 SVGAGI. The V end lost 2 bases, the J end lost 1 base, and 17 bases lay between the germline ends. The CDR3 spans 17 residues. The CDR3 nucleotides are TGTGCCAGCAGTTACGTTCGTTTGCGGATGCCGAACACTGAAGCTTTCTTT. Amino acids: CASSYVRLRMPNTEAFF.

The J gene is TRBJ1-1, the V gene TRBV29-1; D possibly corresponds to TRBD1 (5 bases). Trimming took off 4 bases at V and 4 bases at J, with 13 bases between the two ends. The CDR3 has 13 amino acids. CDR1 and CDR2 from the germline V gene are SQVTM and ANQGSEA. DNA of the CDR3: TGCAGCGTTGGGCTTTCAGGGTTCACTGAAGCTTTCTTT. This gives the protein CSVGLSGFTEAFF.

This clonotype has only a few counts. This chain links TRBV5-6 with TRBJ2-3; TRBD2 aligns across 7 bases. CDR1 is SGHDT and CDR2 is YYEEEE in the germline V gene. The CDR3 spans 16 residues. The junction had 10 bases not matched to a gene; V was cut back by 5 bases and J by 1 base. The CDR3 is CASSFLSGDRTDTQYF. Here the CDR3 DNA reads TGTGCCAGCAGTTTTCTCAGCGGGGACCGCACAGATACGCAGTATTTT.

DNA for the CDR3: TGTGCCAGCAGTGCTAGCAGTCGCTCCTACAATGAGCAGTTCTTC. Protein product: CASSASSRSYNEQFF. The genes are TRBV25-1 and TRBJ2-1, with D tentatively TRBD2 (5 bases). V dropped 4 bases and J dropped 0 bases, with 10 bases sitting between them. This CDR3 is built from 15 residues. CDR1 MGHDK and CDR2 SYGVNS come from the germline V gene.

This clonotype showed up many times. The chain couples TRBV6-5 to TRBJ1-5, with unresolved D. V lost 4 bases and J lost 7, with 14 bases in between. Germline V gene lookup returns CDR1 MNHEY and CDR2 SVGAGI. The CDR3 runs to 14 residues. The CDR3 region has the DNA TGTGCCAGCAGTTCGGCGGGAATTCGGCAGCCCCAGCATTTT. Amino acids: CASSSAGIRQPQHF.

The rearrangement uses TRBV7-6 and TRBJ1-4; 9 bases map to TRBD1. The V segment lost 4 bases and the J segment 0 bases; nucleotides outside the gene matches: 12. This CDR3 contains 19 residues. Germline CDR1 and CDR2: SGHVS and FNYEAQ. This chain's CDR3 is CASSSYIRDRATTNEKLFF. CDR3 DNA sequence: TGTGCCAGCAGCTCGTATATCCGGGACAGGGCCACAACTAATGAAAAACTGTTTTTT.

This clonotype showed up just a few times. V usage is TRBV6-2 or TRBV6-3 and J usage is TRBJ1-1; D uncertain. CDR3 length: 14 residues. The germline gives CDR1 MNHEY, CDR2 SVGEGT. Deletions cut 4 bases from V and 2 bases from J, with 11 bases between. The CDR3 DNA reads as TGTGCCAGCAGTTCCGGCGGCAGCAACACTGAAGCTTTCTTT. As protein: CASSSGGSNTEAFF.

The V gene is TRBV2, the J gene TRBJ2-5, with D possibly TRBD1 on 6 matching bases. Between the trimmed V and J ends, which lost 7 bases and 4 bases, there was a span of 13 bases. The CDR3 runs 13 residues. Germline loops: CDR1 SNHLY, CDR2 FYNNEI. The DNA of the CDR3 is TGTGCCAGCACCAACAGGGTGTCAGAGACCCAGTACTTC. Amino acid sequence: CASTNRVSETQYF.

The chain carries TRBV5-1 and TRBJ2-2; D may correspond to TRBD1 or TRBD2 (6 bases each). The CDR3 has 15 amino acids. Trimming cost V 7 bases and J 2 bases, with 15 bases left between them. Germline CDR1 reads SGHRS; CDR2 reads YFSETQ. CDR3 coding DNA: TGCGCCAGCGGCAAGGGGGGCACAAACACCGGGGAGCTGTTTTTT. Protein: CASGKGGTNTGELFF.

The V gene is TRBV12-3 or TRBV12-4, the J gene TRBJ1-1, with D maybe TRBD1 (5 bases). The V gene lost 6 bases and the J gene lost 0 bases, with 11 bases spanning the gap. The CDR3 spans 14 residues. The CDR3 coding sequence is TGTGCCAGCAGCCGCGGGGGTCTGAACACTGAAGCTTTCTTT. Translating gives CASSRGGLNTEAFF.

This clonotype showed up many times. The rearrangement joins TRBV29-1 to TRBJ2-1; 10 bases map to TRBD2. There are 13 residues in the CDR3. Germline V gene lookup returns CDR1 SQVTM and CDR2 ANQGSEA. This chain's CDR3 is CRVIAGGYNEQFF. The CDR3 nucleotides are TGCAGGGTCATAGCGGGGGGTTACAATGAGCAGTTCTTC.